The 10 T cell receptor beta chains below were found in one sample sequenced in a study of blood T cell repertoires in COVID-19. Method: immunoSEQ multiplex PCR; TCRdb's copy keeps in-frame clones and lacks some. This table holds 65,000 to 70,000 clones, around 81% found once. Sequencing was performed on peripheral blood. The receptors were sampled from a woman aged 60-75 years with acute or convalescent COVID-19.

This rearrangement joins TRBV5-1 to TRBJ2-1; D might be TRBD2 (6 bases). Trimming removed 4 bases from V and 9 bases from J, with 20 bases in between. CDR1 and CDR2 (germline): SGHRS, YFSETQ. The CDR3 length is 15 residues. The CDR3 sequence: CASSPWLGSGSEQFF. The CDR3 DNA is TGCGCCAGCAGCCCGTGGTTAGGGTCCGGGAGTGAGCAGTTCTTC.

The genes are TRBV3-1 (or the pseudogene TRBV3-2) and TRBJ1-1; 9 bases fit TRBD1. V was pared by 3 bases and J by 9 bases, with 14 bases of the junction left unmatched. The germline V gene has CDR1 LGHDT and CDR2 YNNKEL (reference sequence). The CDR3 runs 16 residues. Written as DNA, the CDR3 is TGTGCCAGCAGCCAGGCCATCGGACAGGGGATTTCAAAAGCTTTCTTT. Translating gives CASSQAIGQGISKAFF.

J is TRBJ1-2 and V is TRBV7-8; D is possibly TRBD1 (6 bases). Germline V gives CDR1 SGHVS, CDR2 FQNEAQ. Trimming shortened V by 5 bases and J by 8 bases, and 18 bases separated the two germline ends. This CDR3 is 14 amino acids long. The CDR3 protein is CASSPGGSSMGYTF. DNA for the CDR3: TGTGCCAGCAGCCCGGGGGGCAGTTCTATGGGCTACACCTTC.

The chain uses TRBV9 and TRBJ1-2; D unclear. The germline V and J ends were trimmed by 6 bases and 0 bases, with 12 bases remaining between them. The V gene's germline CDR1 is SGDLS and CDR2 YYNGEE. CDR3 length equals 14 residues. The CDR3 DNA reads as TGTGCCAGCATTACACCGGGAACTAACTATGGCTACACCTTC. Translation gives CASITPGTNYGYTF.

The chain carries TRBV30 and TRBJ2-1, with TRBD2 matching 10 bases. The CDR3 length is 17 residues. Trimming removed 1 base from V and 7 bases from J; junction bases left unmatched: 13. Germline V gene sequence: CDR1 GTSNPN, CDR2 SVGIG (reference sequence). CDR3 in amino acids: CAWSGSGGTNRPNEQFF. The CDR3 bases are TGTGCCTGGAGTGGTAGCGGGGGGACAAACCGGCCTAATGAGCAGTTCTTC.

Comments on this clone: This could be a read error, since a much larger clone is one nucleotide away. The V call is TRBV5-1, the J call TRBJ1-4, with TRBD1 identical over 9 bases. This CDR3 has 16 residues. Per germline, CDR1 SGHRS and CDR2 YFSETQ. The V segment lost 0 bases and the J segment 0 bases; nucleotides outside the gene matches: 0. CDR3 bases: TGCGCCAGCAGCTTGGGACAGGGGGCAACTAATGAAAAACTGTTTTTT. Protein product: CASSLGQGATNEKLFF.

The chain combines TRBV30 with TRBJ2-4; possibly TRBD1 for D (6 bases). The ends were cut back, 3 bases at V and 8 bases at J, with 11 bases in the middle. The CDR3 runs 12 residues. Per germline, CDR1 GTSNPN and CDR2 SVGIG (reference sequence). CDR3 sequence reads: CAWRPRGDIQYF. CDR3 nucleotide sequence: TGTGCCTGGAGGCCCAGGGGAGACATTCAGTACTTC. The full variable domain, completed using reference TRBV30 and TRBJ2-4, is SQTIHQWPATLVQPVGSPLSLECTVEGTSNPNLYWYRQAAGRGLQLLFYSVGIGQISSEVPQNLSASRPQDRQFILSSKKLLLSDSGFYLCAWRPRGDIQYFGAGTRLSVL.

The V gene is TRBV15, the J gene TRBJ1-2; tentatively, D is TRBD1 (6 bases). This CDR3 has 16 residues. Per germline, CDR1 LNHNV and CDR2 YYDKDF (reference sequence). Between the trimmed V and J ends, which lost 0 bases and 2 bases, there was a span of 13 bases. As DNA, the CDR3 is TGTGCCACCAGCAGAGATGGGGCAGGGGCCAACTATGGCTACACCTTC. Translated: CATSRDGAGANYGYTF.

The chain has TRBV3-1 (or the pseudogene TRBV3-2) and TRBJ1-1; D gene ambiguous. V was shortened by 3 bases and J by 1 base, with 9 bases between the two germline ends. The CDR3 extends over 14 amino acids. The germline V gene has CDR1 LGHDT and CDR2 YNNKEL (reference sequence). The CDR3 region has the DNA TGTGCCAGCAGCCAGCAACCCGGGAACACTGAAGCTTTCTTT. This translates into CASSQQPGNTEAFF.

V is TRBV20-1 and J is TRBJ1-2; possibly TRBD1 for D (5 bases). The CDR3 extends over 10 amino acids. In germline, CDR1 is DFQATT, CDR2 SNEGSKA (reference sequence). The V end was cut by 4 bases, the J end by 9 bases, with 9 bases between. DNA for the CDR3: TGCAGTGCTACAGCAGGGAGCTACACCTTC. Translated, it gives CSATAGSYTF.